These 32 T cell receptor beta chains were all obtained from the same sample, sequenced in a study of blood T cell repertoires in COVID-19. Sequencing was performed with immunoSEQ multiplex PCR; in TCRdb, only in-frame clones are kept and a portion is missing. This sample carries about 14,000 clones, less than 90% of them seen once, and the ten largest clones take 32%. The sample comprised peripheral blood. Source of these receptors: a man aged 45-65 years with active COVID-19.

The V call is TRBV5-1, the J call TRBJ2-2; 7 bases are shared with TRBD1. After removal of 4 bases from V and 1 base from J, the junction contained 7 bases not matched to a gene. The CDR3 contains 16 residues. CDR1 is SGHRS and CDR2 is YFSETQ in the germline V gene. DNA for the CDR3: TGCGCCAGCAGCCCGCGACAGGGCATGAACACCGGGGAGCTGTTTTTT. Its translation is CASSPRQGMNTGELFF.

This sequence joins TRBV3-1 (or the pseudogene TRBV3-2) and TRBJ2-7; TRBD2 is a possible D gene (6 bases). The CDR3 spans 15 residues. The germline V gene has CDR1 LGHDT and CDR2 YNNKEL (reference sequence). Trimming took off 2 bases at V and 2 bases at J, with 13 bases between the two ends. The DNA for the CDR3 is TGTGCCAGCAGCCAAACGGGGGTGGCCCCCTACGAGCAGTACTTC. Translated: CASSQTGVAPYEQYF.

The chain joins TRBV18 to TRBJ1-5; D call uncertain. Trimming took off 4 bases at V and 7 bases at J, with 11 bases between the two ends. The CDR3 sequence is 13 residues long. The germline V gene has CDR1 KGHSH and CDR2 LQKENI. For the CDR3, the DNA is TGTGCCAGCTCACTCAATCCGGGGCAGCCCCAGCATTTT. Its translation is CASSLNPGQPQHF. Complete variable domain (other parts from reference TRBV18 and TRBJ1-5): NAGVMQNPRHLVRRRGQEARLRCSPMKGHSHVYWYRQLPEEGLKFMVYLQKENIIDESGMPKERFSAEFPKEGPSILRIQQVVRGDSAAYFCASSLNPGQPQHFGDGTRLSIL.

This chain connects TRBV29-1 to TRBJ2-3; the match to TRBD1 covers 9 bases. V dropped 0 bases and J dropped 1; count of bases not matched to a gene: 5. This CDR3 is 16 amino acids long. Germline V gene lookup returns CDR1 SQVTM and CDR2 ANQGSEA. The DNA of the CDR3 is TGCAGCGTTGAAGACACAGGGGGCTCTGGCACAGATACGCAGTATTTT. Protein: CSVEDTGGSGTDTQYF.

J is TRBJ2-7 and V is TRBV28, with TRBD1 identical over 9 bases. V was clipped by 5 bases and J by 12 bases; unmatched bases: 11. There are 13 residues in the CDR3. CDR1 is MDHEN and CDR2 is SYDVKM in the germline V gene. The CDR3 here is CASSLSRTGDPYF. In DNA form, the CDR3 reads TGTGCCAGCAGTCTATCGAGGACAGGGGATCCGTACTTC.

V usage is TRBV6-5 and J usage is TRBJ2-3, with 8 bases fitting TRBD1. This CDR3 has 14 amino acids. Germline loops: CDR1 MNHEY, CDR2 SVGAGI. The junction had 5 bases not matched to a gene; V was cut back by 7 bases and J by 2 bases. CDR3 DNA: TGTGCCAGCACTTGGGGACAGGACACAGATACGCAGTATTTT. Translation: CASTWGQDTDTQYF.

This rearrangement joins TRBV7-9 to TRBJ2-3; D uncertain. This CDR3 has 15 amino acids. Germline V gene sequence: CDR1 SEHNR, CDR2 FQNEAQ (reference sequence). V was trimmed by 2 bases and J by 4 bases, leaving 13 bases between them. CDR3 nucleotides: TGTGCCAGCAGCTTATCCTCACAGTTCGCAGATACGCAGTATTTT. As protein: CASSLSSQFADTQYF.

With respect to this clone: This CDR3 is also generated by other DNA sequences in the sample. In DNA form, the CDR3 reads TGTGCCACCAGCAGAGATCTAGGAAACACCATATATTTT. Protein sequence: CATSRDLGNTIYF. The chain has TRBV15 and TRBJ1-3; no definite D call. Germline CDR1 reads LNHNV; CDR2 reads YYDKDF (reference sequence). V shed 0 bases and J shed 4 bases, with 4 bases lying between them. CDR3 size: 13 residues.

This clone came up a few times. This chain joins TRBV9 and TRBJ2-2; the D gene is possibly TRBD2 (6 bases). Per germline, CDR1 SGDLS and CDR2 YYNGEE. Trimming shortened V by 4 bases and J by 0 bases, and 13 bases separated the two germline ends. The CDR3 is 16 residues long. In nucleotides, the CDR3 is TGTGCCAGCAGCCCCACGGCGGGAACGAACACCGGGGAGCTGTTTTTT. This encodes CASSPTAGTNTGELFF.

The chain joins TRBV28 to TRBJ2-2, with 10 positions matching TRBD1. The junction had 6 bases not matched to a gene; V was cut back by 6 bases and J by 5 bases. This CDR3 region has 15 residues. Germline assignment: CDR1 MDHEN and CDR2 SYDVKM. The CDR3 loop is CASSWDRGGTGELFF. The CDR3 DNA reads as TGTGCCAGCAGCTGGGACAGGGGAGGGACCGGGGAGCTGTTTTTT. The whole variable domain, remainder taken from reference TRBV28 and TRBJ2-2, is DVKVTQSSRYLVKRTGEKVFLECVQDMDHENMFWYRQDPGLGLRLIYFSYDVKMKEKGDIPEGYSVSREKKERFSLILESASTNQTSMYLCASSWDRGGTGELFFGEGSRLTVL.

V usage is TRBV9 and J usage is TRBJ1-3; perhaps TRBD1 as D (6 bases). The CDR3 has 14 amino acids. The germline V gene encodes CDR1 SGDLS and CDR2 YYNGEE. V was trimmed by 3 bases and J by 3 bases, leaving 10 bases between them. The CDR3: CASSGWTDGNTIYF. CDR3 in DNA: TGTGCCAGCAGCGGTTGGACAGATGGAAACACCATATATTTT.

The rearrangement links TRBV4-1 to TRBJ2-3; a weak D match, TRBD2 (6 bases). Deletions cut 4 bases from V and 4 bases from J, with 15 bases between. This CDR3 is built from 15 residues. Germline assignment: CDR1 MGHRA and CDR2 YSYEKL. The CDR3 nucleotides are TGCGCCAGCAGCCCCTCCGGAGGGGCCGCAGATACGCAGTATTTT. This codes for CASSPSGGAADTQYF.

The genes are TRBV7-8 and TRBJ2-5, with 7 bases fitting TRBD1. This CDR3 region has 15 residues. The trim removed 4 bases at V and 2 bases at J, leaving 7 bases unmatched. Germline V lookup: CDR1 SGHVS, CDR2 FQNEAQ. CDR3: CASSWPGGGQETQYF. In DNA form, the CDR3 reads TGTGCCAGCAGCTGGCCAGGGGGTGGACAAGAGACCCAGTACTTC.

The genes are TRBV7-9 and TRBJ2-2; 9 bases align to TRBD2. The germline V gene has CDR1 SEHNR and CDR2 FQNEAQ (reference sequence). The CDR3 covers 15 residues. J lost 6 bases, V lost 11 bases, and 13 bases had no gene match. The CDR3 is CAAGGASGISGELFF. CDR3 nucleotide sequence: TGTGCCGCAGGCGGTGCTAGCGGGATATCCGGGGAGCTGTTTTTT.

The rearrangement uses TRBV27 and TRBJ2-1, with TRBD2 identical over 13 bases. Germline lookup yields CDR1 MNHEY and CDR2 SMNVEV (reference sequence). The CDR3 spans 19 residues. V was clipped by 2 bases and J by 5 bases; unmatched bases: 12. CDR3 protein: CASSLRRLAGGSGDNEQFF. CDR3 coding DNA: TGTGCCAGCAGTTTACGGCGACTAGCGGGAGGCTCGGGCGACAATGAGCAGTTCTTC.

The rearrangement joins TRBV7-9 to TRBJ1-5; D gene ambiguous. This CDR3 spans 12 amino acids. Germline V gene lookup returns CDR1 SEHNR and CDR2 FQNEAQ (reference sequence). The ends were cut back, 4 bases at V and 6 bases at J, with 7 bases in the middle. The CDR3 loop is CASSSDIQPQHF. The CDR3 region has the DNA TGTGCCAGCAGCTCAGATATTCAGCCCCAGCATTTT.

This clone was detected only a few times. The chain is built from TRBV27 and TRBJ1-1; D is perhaps TRBD1 (5 bases). Germline CDR1 reads MNHEY; CDR2 reads SMNVEV (reference sequence). The CDR3 is 12 amino acids. Trimming removed 6 bases at V and 1 base at J, with 6 bases between. The CDR3 coding sequence is TGTGCCAGCAGGGGGGGGAACACTGAAGCTTTCTTT. It translates to CASRGGNTEAFF.

This rearrangement joins TRBV10-1 to TRBJ2-1, with 8 bases fitting TRBD1. The CDR3 loop spans 16 amino acids. V was pared by 5 bases and J by 4 bases, with 10 bases of the junction left unmatched. Germline V gene lookup returns CDR1 WNHNN and CDR2 SYGVQD (reference sequence). The CDR3 region has the DNA TGCGCCAGCAGTTTGGGACAGGCCTTGGGATACAATGAGCAGTTCTTC. Protein: CASSLGQALGYNEQFF.

The chain employs TRBV7-2 and TRBJ2-7; D might be TRBD2 (5 bases). This CDR3 spans 14 amino acids. V lost 1 base to trimming and J lost 2 bases, with 9 bases between them. Germline lookup yields CDR1 SGHTA and CDR2 FQGNSA. DNA of the CDR3: TGTGCCAGCAGCTTAGGCCTAGCCGCCTACGAGCAGTACTTC. Protein sequence: CASSLGLAAYEQYF.

V and J are TRBV10-3 and TRBJ2-7, with 10 bases matching TRBD2. This CDR3 region has 15 residues. In germline, CDR1 is ENHRY, CDR2 SYGVKD. V shed 0 bases, J shed 4 bases, and the junction held 3 bases outside the gene matches. CDR3: CAISESLAGQYEQYF. Written as DNA, the CDR3 is TGTGCCATCAGTGAGTCACTAGCGGGACAATACGAGCAGTACTTC.

The chain is built from TRBV25-1 and TRBJ2-3; tentative D call: TRBD2 (5 bases). This CDR3 is built from 15 residues. V lost 6 bases, J lost 4 bases, and 17 bases lay in between. The germline CDR1 and CDR2 sequences are MGHDK and SYGVNS. CDR3 in DNA: TGTGCCAGCAGCCCGACCGGATTCGGGGCAGATACGCAGTATTTT. As protein: CASSPTGFGADTQYF.

The CDR3 region has the DNA TGTGCCAGCAGGAACAGGGTAGGATCCTACAATGAGCAGTTCTTC. Its translation: CASRNRVGSYNEQFF. This chain uses TRBV6-5 with TRBJ2-1; a weak D match, TRBD1 (6 bases). Trimming took off 6 bases at V and 1 base at J, with 13 bases between the two ends. Per the germline V gene, CDR1 is MNHEY and CDR2 is SVGAGI. The CDR3 length is 15 residues.

The table lists this clone with a count of one. This chain joins TRBV6-2 or TRBV6-3 and TRBJ2-7; 11 bases match TRBD2. J gave up 3 bases and V 2 bases, and 12 bases lay outside the gene matches. CDR1 is MNHEY, CDR2 SVGEGT, per germline. This CDR3 is 18 amino acids long. CDR3 loop: CASSYKQLLAGDIYEQYF. In DNA, the CDR3 is TGTGCCAGCAGTTACAAGCAGCTACTAGCGGGAGACATCTACGAGCAGTACTTC.

The V gene is TRBV10-3, the J gene TRBJ1-5, with 8 positions matching TRBD1. There are 15 residues in the CDR3. The ends lost 6 bases at V and 0 bases at J; junction bases unmatched: 4. CDR1 is ENHRY and CDR2 is SYGVKD in the germline V gene. DNA of the CDR3: TGTGCCATCAGGCCAGGGGGCGGTAGCAATCAGCCCCAGCATTTT. It codes for CAIRPGGGSNQPQHF.

In its sample, this clone was seen a few times. The V and J genes are TRBV7-9 and TRBJ2-1, with 7 nucleotides matching TRBD2. The CDR3 is 14 amino acids. The V gene end was trimmed by 0 bases and the J gene end by 7 bases; junction bases not matched to a gene: 3. CDR1 and CDR2 from the germline V gene are SEHNR and FQNEAQ (reference sequence). CDR3 sequence reads: CASSLAGLGNEQFF. The CDR3 nucleotides are TGTGCCAGCAGCTTAGCTGGACTAGGGAATGAGCAGTTCTTC.

The chain links TRBV27 to TRBJ1-4; 11 bases agree with TRBD1. Germline values: CDR1 MNHEY, CDR2 SMNVEV (reference sequence). V was clipped by 3 bases and J by 8 bases; unmatched bases: 8. The CDR3 is 16 residues long. Here the CDR3 DNA reads TGTGCCAGCAGTTTCGGACAGGGGGCGCTTGGGGAAAAACTGTTTTTT. Translated: CASSFGQGALGEKLFF.

This clone is classed as medium-sized. Distinct nucleotide sequences in the sample also encode this CDR3. The V gene is TRBV10-1, the J gene TRBJ2-7; TRBD2 agrees at 7 bases. The CDR3 covers 14 residues. Germline CDR1 reads WNHNN; CDR2 reads SYGVQD (reference sequence). With 2 bases clipped from V and 4 bases from J, the junction kept 5 bases outside the gene matches. The CDR3 reads CASSEGEAGYEQYF. The CDR3 DNA reads TGCGCCAGCAGTGAGGGAGAAGCGGGATACGAGCAGTACTTC.

The chain carries TRBV7-2 and TRBJ2-3; possibly TRBD1 for D (5 bases). The CDR3 covers 12 residues. Germline CDR1 and CDR2: SGHTA and FQGNSA. Trimming removed 3 bases at V and 6 bases at J, with 7 bases between. As DNA, the CDR3 is TGTGCCAGCAGCTTCAGGGCGGATACGCAGTATTTT. Amino acids: CASSFRADTQYF.

This clone has a handful of counts. This chain uses TRBV9 with TRBJ2-7; D call uncertain. CDR1 is SGDLS, CDR2 YYNGEE, per germline. V lost 7 bases, J lost 7 bases, and 27 bases lay in between. CDR3 length: 16 residues. The chain's CDR3 is CASAQLAVARSGEQYF. Here the CDR3 DNA reads TGTGCCAGCGCTCAGCTGGCAGTGGCCCGGTCCGGGGAGCAGTACTTC.

This clone was detected a few times. The rearrangement joins TRBV6-5 to TRBJ1-6; 11 bases map to TRBD1. Trimming took 8 bases from V and 4 from J; bases not matched to a gene: 1. Germline lookup yields CDR1 MNHEY and CDR2 SVGAGI. The CDR3 runs to 14 residues. CDR3 sequence reads: CASGDRGYNSPLHF. The CDR3 coding sequence is TGTGCCAGCGGGGACAGGGGGTATAATTCACCCCTCCACTTT.

CDR3 bases: TGTGCCAGCAGCAGGGCGGGAGGGCCAAGAGAGACCCAGTACTTC. As protein: CASSRAGGPRETQYF. The chain combines TRBV9 with TRBJ2-5, with TRBD2 matching over 9 bases. The length of the CDR3 is 15 residues. Germline values: CDR1 SGDLS, CDR2 YYNGEE. V trimming: 4 bases; J trimming: 4 bases; junction bases outside the gene matches: 8.

This clone is categorized as large (0.1 to 1%). CDR3 amino acids: CASNIESNGNTIYF. Written as DNA, the CDR3 is TGTGCCAGCAATATCGAGTCAAATGGAAACACCATATATTTT. This chain joins TRBV28 and TRBJ1-3, with D hard to call. Germline-derived CDR1 and CDR2 are MDHEN and SYDVKM. This CDR3 contains 14 residues. Trimming removed 7 bases from V and 3 bases from J, with 13 bases in between.